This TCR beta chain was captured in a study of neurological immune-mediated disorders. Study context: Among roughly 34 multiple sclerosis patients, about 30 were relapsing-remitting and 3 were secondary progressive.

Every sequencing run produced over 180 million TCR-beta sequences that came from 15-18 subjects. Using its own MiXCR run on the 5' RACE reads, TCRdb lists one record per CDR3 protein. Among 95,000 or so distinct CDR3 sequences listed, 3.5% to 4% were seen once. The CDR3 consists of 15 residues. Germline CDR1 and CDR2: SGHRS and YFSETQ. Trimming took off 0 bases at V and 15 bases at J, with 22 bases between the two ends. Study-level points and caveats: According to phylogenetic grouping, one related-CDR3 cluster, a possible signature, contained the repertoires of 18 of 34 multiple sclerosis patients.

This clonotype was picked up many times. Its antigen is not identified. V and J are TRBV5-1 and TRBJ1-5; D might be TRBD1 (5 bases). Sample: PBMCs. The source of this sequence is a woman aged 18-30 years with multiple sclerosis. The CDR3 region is CASSLGGQGVGPLHF. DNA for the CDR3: TGCGCCAGCAGCTTGGGTGGTCAGGGAGTTGGGCCTCTGCATTTT.